The 2 T cell receptor beta chains reported below all come from one sample, sequenced in a study of blood T cell repertoires in COVID-19. Data came from immunoSEQ multiplex PCR; TCRdb stores just in-frame clones and leaves some out. There are approximately 170,000 clones in the sample; about 83% occur only once, and about 4% lies in the top ten. Material for sequencing was peripheral blood. These receptors were collected from a man aged 18 to 29 with active or convalescent COVID-19.

The chain is built from TRBV4-1 and TRBJ2-3; D remains ambiguous. The CDR3 is 16 residues long. The V gene lost 1 base and the J gene lost 0 bases, with 11 bases spanning the gap. The germline gives CDR1 MGHRA, CDR2 YSYEKL. CDR3 bases: TGCGCCAGCAGCCAAGGTGAGGTGCCAAGCACAGATACGCAGTATTTT. Encoded protein: CASSQGEVPSTDTQYF.

The J gene is TRBJ1-6, the V gene TRBV25-1, with D possibly being TRBD1 (6 bases). V was clipped by 4 bases and J by 7 bases, with 14 bases between them. The germline V gene encodes CDR1 MGHDK and CDR2 SYGVNS. The CDR3 runs 15 residues. The CDR3 bases are TGTGCCAGCAGTGGGAACAGGGATCAGAATTCACCCCTCCACTTT. It translates to CASSGNRDQNSPLHF.